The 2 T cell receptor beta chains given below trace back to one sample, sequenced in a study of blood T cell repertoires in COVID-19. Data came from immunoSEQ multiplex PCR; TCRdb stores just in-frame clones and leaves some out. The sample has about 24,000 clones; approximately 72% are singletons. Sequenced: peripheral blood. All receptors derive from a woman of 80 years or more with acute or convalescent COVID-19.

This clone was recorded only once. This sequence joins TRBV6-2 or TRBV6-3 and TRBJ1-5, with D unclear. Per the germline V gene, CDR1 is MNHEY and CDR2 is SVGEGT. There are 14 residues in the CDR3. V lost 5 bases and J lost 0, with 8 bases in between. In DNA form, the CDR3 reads TGTGCCAGCAGTGACAAAGATAGCAATCAGCCCCAGCATTTT. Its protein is CASSDKDSNQPQHF.

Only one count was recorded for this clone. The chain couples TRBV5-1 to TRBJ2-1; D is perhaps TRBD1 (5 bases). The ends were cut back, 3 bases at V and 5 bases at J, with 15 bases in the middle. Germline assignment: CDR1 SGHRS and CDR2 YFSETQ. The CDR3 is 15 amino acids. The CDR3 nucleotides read TGCGCCAGCAGCTCAGGGTTATTTGGGAACAATGAGCAGTTCTTC. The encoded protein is CASSSGLFGNNEQFF.